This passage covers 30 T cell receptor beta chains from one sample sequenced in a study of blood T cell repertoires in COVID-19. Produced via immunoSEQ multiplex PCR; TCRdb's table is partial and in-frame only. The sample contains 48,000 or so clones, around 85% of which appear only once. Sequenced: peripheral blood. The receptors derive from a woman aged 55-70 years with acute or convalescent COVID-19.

CDR3 residues: CASSLTSGGPGDEQYF. CDR3 DNA sequence: TGTGCCAGTAGTTTGACTAGCGGGGGCCCCGGGGACGAGCAGTACTTC. V usage is TRBV19 and J usage is TRBJ2-7; TRBD2 agrees at 12 bases. Losses at the gene ends were 5 bases for V and 5 bases for J; bases not matched to a gene: 10. The CDR3 has 16 amino acids. CDR1 LNHDA and CDR2 SQIVND come from the germline V gene (reference sequence).

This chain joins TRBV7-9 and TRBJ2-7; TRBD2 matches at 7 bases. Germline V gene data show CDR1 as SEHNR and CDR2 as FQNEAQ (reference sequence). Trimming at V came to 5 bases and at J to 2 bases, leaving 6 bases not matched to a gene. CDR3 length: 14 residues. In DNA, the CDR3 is TGTGCCAGCAGCCCAGGACGGGGGGCCTACGAGCAGTACTTC. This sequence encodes CASSPGRGAYEQYF.

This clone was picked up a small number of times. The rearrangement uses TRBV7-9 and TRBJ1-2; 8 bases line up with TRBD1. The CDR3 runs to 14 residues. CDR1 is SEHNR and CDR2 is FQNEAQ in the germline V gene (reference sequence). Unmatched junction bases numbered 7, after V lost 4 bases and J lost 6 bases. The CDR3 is CASSSTGALHGYTF. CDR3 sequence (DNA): TGTGCCAGCAGCTCGACAGGGGCTTTGCATGGCTACACCTTC.

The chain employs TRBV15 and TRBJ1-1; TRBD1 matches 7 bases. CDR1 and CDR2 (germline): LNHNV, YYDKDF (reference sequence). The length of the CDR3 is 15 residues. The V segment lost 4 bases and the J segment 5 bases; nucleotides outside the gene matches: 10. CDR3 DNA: TGTGCCACCAGCATCTACAGGGGAGAGGATACTGAAGCTTTCTTT. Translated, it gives CATSIYRGEDTEAFF.

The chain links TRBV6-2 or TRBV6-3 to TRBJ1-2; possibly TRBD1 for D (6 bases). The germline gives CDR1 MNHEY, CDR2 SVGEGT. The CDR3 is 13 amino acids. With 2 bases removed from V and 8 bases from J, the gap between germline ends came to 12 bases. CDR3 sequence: CASSYRGALGYTF. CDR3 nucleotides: TGTGCCAGCAGTTACCGGGGGGCGTTGGGCTACACCTTC.

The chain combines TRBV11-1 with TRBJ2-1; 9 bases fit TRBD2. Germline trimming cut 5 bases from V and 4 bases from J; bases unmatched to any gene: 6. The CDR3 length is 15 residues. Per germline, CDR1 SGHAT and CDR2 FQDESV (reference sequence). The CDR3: CASSQSGGSYNEQFF. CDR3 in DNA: TGTGCCAGCAGCCAGAGCGGGGGGAGTTACAATGAGCAGTTCTTC.

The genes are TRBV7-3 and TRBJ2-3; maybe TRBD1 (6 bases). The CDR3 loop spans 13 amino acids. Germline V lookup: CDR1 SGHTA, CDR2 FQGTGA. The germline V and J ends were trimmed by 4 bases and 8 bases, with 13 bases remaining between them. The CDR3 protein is CASSSDSLGTQYF. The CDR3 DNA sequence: TGTGCCAGCAGCTCGGACAGTTTGGGTACGCAGTATTTT.

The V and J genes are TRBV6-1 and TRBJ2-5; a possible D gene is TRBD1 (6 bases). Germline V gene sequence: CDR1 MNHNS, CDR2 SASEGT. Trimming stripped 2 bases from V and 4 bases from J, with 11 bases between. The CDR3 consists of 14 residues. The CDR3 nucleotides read TGTGCCAGCAGTGAAATCACACAGGGAGAGACCCAGTACTTC. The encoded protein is CASSEITQGETQYF.

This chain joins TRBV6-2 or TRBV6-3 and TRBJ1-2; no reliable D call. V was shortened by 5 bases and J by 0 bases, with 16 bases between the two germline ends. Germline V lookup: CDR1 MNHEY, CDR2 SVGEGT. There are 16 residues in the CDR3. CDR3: CASSPVAGQANYGYTF. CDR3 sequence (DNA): TGTGCCAGCAGTCCGGTGGCAGGCCAGGCTAACTATGGCTACACCTTC.

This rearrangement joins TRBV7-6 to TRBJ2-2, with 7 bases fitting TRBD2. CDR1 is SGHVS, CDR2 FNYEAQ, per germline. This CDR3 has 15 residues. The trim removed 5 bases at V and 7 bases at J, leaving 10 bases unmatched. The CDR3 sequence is CASSRGGSLGGELFF. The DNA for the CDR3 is TGTGCCAGCAGCCGGGGCGGGAGCCTCGGCGGGGAGCTGTTTTTT.

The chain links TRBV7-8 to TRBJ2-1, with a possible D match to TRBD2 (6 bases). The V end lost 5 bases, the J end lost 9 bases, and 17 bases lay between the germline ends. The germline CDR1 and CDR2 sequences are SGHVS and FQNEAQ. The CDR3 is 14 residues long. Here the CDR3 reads CASSLSASVVEQFF. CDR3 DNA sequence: TGTGCCAGCAGCCTCTCAGCTAGCGTTGTTGAGCAGTTCTTC.

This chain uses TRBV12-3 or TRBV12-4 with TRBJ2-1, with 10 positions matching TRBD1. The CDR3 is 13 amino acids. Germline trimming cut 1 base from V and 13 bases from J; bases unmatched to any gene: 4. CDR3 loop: CASSLGTGGVQFF. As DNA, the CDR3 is TGTGCCAGCAGTTTAGGGACAGGGGGGGTTCAGTTCTTC.

The CDR3 is CASRPRTGDGQPQHF. The CDR3 region has the DNA TGTGCCAGCAGGCCGCGGACAGGGGATGGACAGCCCCAGCATTTT. The chain couples TRBV6-5 to TRBJ1-5; 9 bases line up with TRBD1. The germline V gene has CDR1 MNHEY and CDR2 SVGAGI. The CDR3 consists of 15 residues. V lost 6 bases and J lost 7; bases outside the gene matches: 10.

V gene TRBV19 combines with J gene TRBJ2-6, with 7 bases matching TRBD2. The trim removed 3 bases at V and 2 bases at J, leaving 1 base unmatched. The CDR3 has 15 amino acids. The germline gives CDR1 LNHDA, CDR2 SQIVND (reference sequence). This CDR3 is CASSITSAGANVLTF. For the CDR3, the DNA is TGTGCCAGTAGTATTACTAGCGCTGGGGCCAACGTCCTGACTTTC.

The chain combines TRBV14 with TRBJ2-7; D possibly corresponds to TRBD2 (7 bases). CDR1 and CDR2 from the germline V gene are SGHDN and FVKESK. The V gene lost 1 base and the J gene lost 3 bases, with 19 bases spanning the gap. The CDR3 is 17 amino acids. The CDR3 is CASSQGWPGGGIYEQYF. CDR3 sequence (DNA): TGTGCCAGCAGCCAAGGGTGGCCGGGGGGCGGCATCTACGAGCAGTACTTC.

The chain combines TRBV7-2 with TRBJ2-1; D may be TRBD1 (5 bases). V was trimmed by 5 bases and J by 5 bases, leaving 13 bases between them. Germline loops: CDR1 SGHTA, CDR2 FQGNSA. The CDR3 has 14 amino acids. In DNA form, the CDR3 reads TGTGCCAGCAGCAAGGGGCTAACTAACAATGAGCAGTTCTTC. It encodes CASSKGLTNNEQFF.

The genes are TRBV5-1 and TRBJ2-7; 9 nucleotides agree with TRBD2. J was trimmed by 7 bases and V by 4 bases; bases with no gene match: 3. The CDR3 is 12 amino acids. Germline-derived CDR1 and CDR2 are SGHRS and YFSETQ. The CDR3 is CASSSGLAEQYF. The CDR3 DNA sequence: TGCGCCAGCAGCAGTGGACTAGCGGAGCAGTACTTC.

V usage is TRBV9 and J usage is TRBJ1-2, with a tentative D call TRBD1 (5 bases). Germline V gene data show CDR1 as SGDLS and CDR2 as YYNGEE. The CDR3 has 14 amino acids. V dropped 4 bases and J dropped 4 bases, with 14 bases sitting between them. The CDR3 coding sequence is TGTGCCAGCAGCCGAGGCGGGGGGGGCTATGGCTACACCTTC. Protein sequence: CASSRGGGGYGYTF. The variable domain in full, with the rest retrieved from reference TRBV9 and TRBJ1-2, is DSGVTQTPKHLITATGQRVTLRCSPRSGDLSVYWYQQSLDQGLQFLIQYYNGEERAKGNILERFSAQQFPDLHSELNLSSLELGDSALYFCASSRGGGGYGYTFGSGTRLTVV.

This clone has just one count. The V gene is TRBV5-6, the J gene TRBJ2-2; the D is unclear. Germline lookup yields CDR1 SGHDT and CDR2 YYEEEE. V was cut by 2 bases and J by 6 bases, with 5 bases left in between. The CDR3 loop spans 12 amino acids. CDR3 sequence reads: CASSFYAGELFF. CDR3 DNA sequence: TGTGCCAGCAGCTTCTACGCCGGGGAGCTGTTTTTT. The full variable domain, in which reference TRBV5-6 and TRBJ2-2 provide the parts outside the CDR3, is DAGVTQSPTHLIKTRGQQVTLRCSPKSGHDTVSWYQQALGQGPQFIFQYYEEEERQRGNFPDRFSGHQFPNYSSELNVNALLLGDSALYLCASSFYAGELFFGEGSRLTVL.

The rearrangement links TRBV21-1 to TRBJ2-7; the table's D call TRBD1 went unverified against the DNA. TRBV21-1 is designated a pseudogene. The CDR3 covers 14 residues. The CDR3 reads CAGPQGPLSYEQYF. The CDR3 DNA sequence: TGTGCCGGCCCTCAGGGCCCCCTCTCCTACGAGCAGTACTTC.

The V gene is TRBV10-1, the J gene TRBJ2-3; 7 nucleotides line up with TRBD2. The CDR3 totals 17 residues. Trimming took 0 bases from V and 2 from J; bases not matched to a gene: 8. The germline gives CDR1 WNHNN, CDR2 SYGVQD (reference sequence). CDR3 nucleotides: TGCGCCAGCAGTGAGTCGAGGCTAGCGGAATACACAGATACGCAGTATTTT. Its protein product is CASSESRLAEYTDTQYF.

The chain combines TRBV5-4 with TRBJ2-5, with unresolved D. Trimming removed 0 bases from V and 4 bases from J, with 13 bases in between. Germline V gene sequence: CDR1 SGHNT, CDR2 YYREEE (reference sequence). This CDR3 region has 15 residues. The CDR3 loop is CASSLGRGIGETQYF. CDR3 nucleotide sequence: TGTGCCAGCAGCTTGGGGCGAGGAATCGGAGAGACCCAGTACTTC.

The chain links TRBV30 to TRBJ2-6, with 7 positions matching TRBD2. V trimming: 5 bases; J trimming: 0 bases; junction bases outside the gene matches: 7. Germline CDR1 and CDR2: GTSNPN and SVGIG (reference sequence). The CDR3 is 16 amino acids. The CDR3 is CAWGSGFNSGANVLTF. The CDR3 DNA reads TGTGCCTGGGGTAGCGGGTTCAACTCTGGGGCCAACGTCCTGACTTTC.

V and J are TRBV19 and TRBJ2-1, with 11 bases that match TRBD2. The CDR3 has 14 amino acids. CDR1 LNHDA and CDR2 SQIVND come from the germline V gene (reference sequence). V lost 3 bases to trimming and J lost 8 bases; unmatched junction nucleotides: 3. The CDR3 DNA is TGTGCCAGTAGTATGTTAGCGGGAGGGGATGAGCAGTTCTTC. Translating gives CASSMLAGGDEQFF.

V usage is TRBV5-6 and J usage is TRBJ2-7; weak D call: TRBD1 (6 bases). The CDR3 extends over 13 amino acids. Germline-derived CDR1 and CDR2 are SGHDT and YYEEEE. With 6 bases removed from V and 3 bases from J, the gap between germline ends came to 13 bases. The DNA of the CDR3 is TGTGCCAGCACCCAGACAGGCTACTACGAGCAGTACTTC. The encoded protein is CASTQTGYYEQYF. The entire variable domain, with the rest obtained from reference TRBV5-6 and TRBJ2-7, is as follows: DAGVTQSPTHLIKTRGQQVTLRCSPKSGHDTVSWYQQALGQGPQFIFQYYEEEERQRGNFPDRFSGHQFPNYSSELNVNALLLGDSALYLCASTQTGYYEQYFGPGTRLTVT.

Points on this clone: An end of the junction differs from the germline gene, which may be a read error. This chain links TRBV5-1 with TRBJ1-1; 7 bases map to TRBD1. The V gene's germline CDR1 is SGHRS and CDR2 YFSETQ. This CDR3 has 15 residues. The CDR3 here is CASSFSGGLNTEAFF. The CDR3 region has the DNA TGCGCCAGCAGCTTCTCAGGGGGACTGAATACTGAAGCTTTCTTT. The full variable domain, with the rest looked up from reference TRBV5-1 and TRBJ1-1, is KAGVTQTPRYLIKTRGQQVTLSCSPISGHRSVSWYQQTPGQGLQFLFEYFSETQRNKGNFPGRFSGRQFSNSRSEMNVSTLELGDSALYLCASSFSGGLNTEAFFGQGTRLTVV.

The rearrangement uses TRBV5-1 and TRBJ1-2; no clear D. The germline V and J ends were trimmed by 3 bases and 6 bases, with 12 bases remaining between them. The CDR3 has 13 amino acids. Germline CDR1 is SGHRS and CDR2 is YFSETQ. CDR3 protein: CASSSTYENGYTF. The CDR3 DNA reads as TGCGCCAGCAGCTCCACTTACGAAAATGGCTACACCTTC.

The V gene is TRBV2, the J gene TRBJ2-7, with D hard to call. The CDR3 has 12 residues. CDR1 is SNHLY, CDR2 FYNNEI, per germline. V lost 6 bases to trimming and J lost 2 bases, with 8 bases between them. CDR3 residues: CASRHTTYEQYF. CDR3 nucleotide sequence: TGTGCCAGCAGACACACGACCTACGAGCAGTACTTC.

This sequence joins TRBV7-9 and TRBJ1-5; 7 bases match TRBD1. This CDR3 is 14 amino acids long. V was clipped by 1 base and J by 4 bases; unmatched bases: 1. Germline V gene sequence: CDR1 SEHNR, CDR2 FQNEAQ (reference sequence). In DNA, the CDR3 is TGTGCCAGCAGCTTAGAACAGGGGAATCAGCCCCAGCATTTT. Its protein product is CASSLEQGNQPQHF.

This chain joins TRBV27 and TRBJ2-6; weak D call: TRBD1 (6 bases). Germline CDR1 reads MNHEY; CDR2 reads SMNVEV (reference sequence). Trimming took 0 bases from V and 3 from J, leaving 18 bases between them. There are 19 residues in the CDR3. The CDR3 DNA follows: TGTGCCAGCAGTTTATCGATCAACAGGGTGGGGCATGGGGCCAACGTCCTGACTTTC. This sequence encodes CASSLSINRVGHGANVLTF.